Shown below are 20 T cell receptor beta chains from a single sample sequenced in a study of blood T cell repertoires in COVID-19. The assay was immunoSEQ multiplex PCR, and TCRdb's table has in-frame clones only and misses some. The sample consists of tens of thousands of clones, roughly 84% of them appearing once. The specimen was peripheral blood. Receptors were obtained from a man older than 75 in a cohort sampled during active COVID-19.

CDR3 amino acids: CASSRGLDKETQYF. CDR3 nucleotide sequence: TGCGCCAGCAGCCGAGGACTAGATAAAGAGACCCAGTACTTC. The chain has TRBV4-1 and TRBJ2-5; 7 bases are a match to TRBD2. V gave up 4 bases and J gave up 3 bases; unmatched junction bases: 5. CDR1 is MGHRA, CDR2 YSYEKL, per germline. The CDR3 is 14 residues long.

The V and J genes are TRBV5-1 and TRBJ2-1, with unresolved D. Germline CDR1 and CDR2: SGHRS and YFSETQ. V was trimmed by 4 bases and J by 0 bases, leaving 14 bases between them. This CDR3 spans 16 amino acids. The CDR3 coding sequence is TGCGCCAGCAGCCTCCTCGAGCGAGGCTCCTACAATGAGCAGTTCTTC. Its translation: CASSLLERGSYNEQFF.

This chain's CDR3 is CASSLPAGGLETQYF. The CDR3 DNA reads TGTGCCAGCAGCTTACCAGCGGGGGGTTTAGAGACCCAGTACTTC. This chain links TRBV7-2 with TRBJ2-5; 9 bases agree with TRBD2. CDR3 length: 15 amino acids. Germline CDR1 reads SGHTA; CDR2 reads FQGNSA. V trimming: 2 bases; J trimming: 4 bases; junction bases outside the gene matches: 5.

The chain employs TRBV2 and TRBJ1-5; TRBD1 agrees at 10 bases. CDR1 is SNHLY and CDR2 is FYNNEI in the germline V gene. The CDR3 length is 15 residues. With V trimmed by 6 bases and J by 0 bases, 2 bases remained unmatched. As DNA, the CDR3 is TGTGCCAGCAGAGGGACAGGGGTTAGCAATCAGCCCCAGCATTTT. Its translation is CASRGTGVSNQPQHF.

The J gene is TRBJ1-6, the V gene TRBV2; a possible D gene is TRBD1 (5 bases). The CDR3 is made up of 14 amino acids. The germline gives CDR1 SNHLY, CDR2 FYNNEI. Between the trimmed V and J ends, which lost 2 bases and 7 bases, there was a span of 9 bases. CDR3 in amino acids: CASSEQGLNSPLHF. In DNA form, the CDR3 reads TGTGCCAGCAGTGAACAGGGTCTCAATTCACCCCTCCACTTT.

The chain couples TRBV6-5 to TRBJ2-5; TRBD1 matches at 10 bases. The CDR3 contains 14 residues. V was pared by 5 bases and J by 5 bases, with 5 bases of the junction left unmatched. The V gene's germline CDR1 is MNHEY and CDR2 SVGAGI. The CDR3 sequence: CASSRQGARETQYF. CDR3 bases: TGTGCCAGCAGTCGACAGGGGGCGAGGGAGACCCAGTACTTC.

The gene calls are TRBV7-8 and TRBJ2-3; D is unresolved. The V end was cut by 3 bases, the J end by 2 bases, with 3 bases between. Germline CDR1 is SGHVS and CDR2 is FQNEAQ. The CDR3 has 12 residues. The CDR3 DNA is TGTGCCAGCAGCTTTTACACAGATACGCAGTATTTT. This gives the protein CASSFYTDTQYF.

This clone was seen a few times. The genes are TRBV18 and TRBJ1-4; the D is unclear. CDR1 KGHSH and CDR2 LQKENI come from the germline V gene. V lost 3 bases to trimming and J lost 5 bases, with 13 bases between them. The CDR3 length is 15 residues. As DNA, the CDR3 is TGTGCCAGCTCACCGAGGAGAACGGAAAATGAAAAACTGTTTTTT. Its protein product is CASSPRRTENEKLFF.

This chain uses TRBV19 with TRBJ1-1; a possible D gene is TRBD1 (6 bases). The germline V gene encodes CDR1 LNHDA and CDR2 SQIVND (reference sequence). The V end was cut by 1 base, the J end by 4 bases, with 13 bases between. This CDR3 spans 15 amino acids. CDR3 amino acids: CASSIVQGVGTEAFF. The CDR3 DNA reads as TGTGCCAGTAGTATAGTACAGGGAGTGGGCACTGAAGCTTTCTTT.

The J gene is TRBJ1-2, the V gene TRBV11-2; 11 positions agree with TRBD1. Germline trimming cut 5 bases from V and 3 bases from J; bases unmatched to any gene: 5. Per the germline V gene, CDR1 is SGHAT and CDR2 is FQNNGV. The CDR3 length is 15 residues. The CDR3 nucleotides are TGTGCCAGCAGCCAGGGACAGGGGGGGCACTATGGCTACACCTTC. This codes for CASSQGQGGHYGYTF.

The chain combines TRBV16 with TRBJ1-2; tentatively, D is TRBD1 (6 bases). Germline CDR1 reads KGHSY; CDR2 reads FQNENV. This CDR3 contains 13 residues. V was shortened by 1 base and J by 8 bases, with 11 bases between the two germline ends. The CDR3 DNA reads TGTGCCAGCAGCCAATTCGATCAGGGGGGCTACACCTTC. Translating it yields CASSQFDQGGYTF.

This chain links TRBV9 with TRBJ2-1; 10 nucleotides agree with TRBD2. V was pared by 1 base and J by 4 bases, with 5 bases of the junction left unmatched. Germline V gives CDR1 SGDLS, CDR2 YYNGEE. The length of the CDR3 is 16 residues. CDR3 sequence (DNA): TGTGCCAGCAGCGTATCAGGGACTAGCGCGTACAATGAGCAGTTCTTC. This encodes CASSVSGTSAYNEQFF.

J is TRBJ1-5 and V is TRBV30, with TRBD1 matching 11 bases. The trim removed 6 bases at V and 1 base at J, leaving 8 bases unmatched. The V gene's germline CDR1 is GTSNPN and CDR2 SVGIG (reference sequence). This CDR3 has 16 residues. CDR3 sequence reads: CACQIGTGGSNQPQHF. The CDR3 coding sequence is TGTGCCTGCCAGATTGGGACAGGGGGGAGCAATCAGCCCCAGCATTTT.

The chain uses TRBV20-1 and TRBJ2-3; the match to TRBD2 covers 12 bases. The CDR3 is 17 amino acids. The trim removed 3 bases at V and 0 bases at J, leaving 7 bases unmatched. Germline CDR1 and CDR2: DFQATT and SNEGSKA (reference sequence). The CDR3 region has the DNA TGCAGTGCTAGTGGACTAGCGGGGTACTTAAGCACAGATACGCAGTATTTT. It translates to CSASGLAGYLSTDTQYF.

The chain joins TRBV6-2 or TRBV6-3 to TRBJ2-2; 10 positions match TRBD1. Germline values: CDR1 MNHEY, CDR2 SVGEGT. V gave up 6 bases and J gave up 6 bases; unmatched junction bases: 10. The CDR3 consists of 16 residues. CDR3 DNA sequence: TGTGCCAGCAGCCACTCAGCGACAGGGGGCCCCGGGGAGCTGTTTTTT. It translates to CASSHSATGGPGELFF.

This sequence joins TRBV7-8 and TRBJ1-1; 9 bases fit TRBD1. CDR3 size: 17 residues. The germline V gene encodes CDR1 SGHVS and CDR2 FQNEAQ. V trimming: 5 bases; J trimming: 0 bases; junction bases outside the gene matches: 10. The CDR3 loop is CASSRLGQGFMNTEAFF. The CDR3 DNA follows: TGTGCCAGCAGCCGATTGGGACAGGGCTTCATGAACACTGAAGCTTTCTTT.

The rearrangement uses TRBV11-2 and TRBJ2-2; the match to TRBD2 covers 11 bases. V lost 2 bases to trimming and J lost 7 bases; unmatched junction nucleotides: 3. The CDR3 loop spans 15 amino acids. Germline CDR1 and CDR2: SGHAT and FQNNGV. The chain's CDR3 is CASSLTSGSGGELFF. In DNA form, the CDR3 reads TGTGCCAGCAGCTTAACTAGCGGGAGTGGCGGGGAGCTGTTTTTT.

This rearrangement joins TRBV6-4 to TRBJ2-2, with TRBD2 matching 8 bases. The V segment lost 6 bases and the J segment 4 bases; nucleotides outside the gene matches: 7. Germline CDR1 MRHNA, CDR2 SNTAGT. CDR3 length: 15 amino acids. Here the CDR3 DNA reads TGTGCCAGCAGAAAAACTAGCGGCTTCACCGGGGAGCTGTTTTTT. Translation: CASRKTSGFTGELFF.

CDR3 in amino acids: CASSLSPGQGNEKLFF. CDR3 sequence (DNA): TGCGCCAGCAGCTTGTCGCCGGGACAGGGTAATGAAAAACTGTTTTTT. The chain joins TRBV5-1 to TRBJ1-4; TRBD1 matches 9 bases. The germline V gene has CDR1 SGHRS and CDR2 YFSETQ. V gave up 1 base and J gave up 4 bases; unmatched junction bases: 5. The CDR3 spans 16 residues.

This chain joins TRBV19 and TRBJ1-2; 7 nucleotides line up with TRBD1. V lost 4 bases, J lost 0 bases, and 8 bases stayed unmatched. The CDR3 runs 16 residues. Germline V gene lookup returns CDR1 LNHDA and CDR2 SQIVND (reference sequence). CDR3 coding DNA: TGTGCCAGTAGTACCAGAACAGGGGCCGCTAACTATGGCTACACCTTC. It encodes CASSTRTGAANYGYTF.